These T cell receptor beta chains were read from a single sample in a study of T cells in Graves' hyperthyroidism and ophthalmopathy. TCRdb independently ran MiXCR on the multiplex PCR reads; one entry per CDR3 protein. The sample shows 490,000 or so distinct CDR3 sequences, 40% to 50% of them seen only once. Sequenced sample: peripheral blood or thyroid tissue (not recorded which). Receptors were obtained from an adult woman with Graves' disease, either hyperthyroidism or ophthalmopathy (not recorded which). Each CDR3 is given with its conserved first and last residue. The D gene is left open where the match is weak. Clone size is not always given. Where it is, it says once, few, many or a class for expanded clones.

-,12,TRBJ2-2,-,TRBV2,CASSLTGLELFF,TGTGCCAGCAGTCTAACAGGGTTGGAGCTGTTTTTT
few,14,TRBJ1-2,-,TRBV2,CASNRGTPNYGYTF,TGTGCCAGCAACCGGGGGACACCGAACTATGGCTACACCTTC
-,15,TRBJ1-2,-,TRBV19,CACSENRPRGSGYTF,TGTGCCTGCAGCGAGAACCGTCCGAGGGGTAGTGGCTACACCTTC
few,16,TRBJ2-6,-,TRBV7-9,CASKGSGSAGANVLTF,TGCGCCAGCAAGGGTAGCGGATCGGCTGGGGCCAACGTCCTGACTTTC
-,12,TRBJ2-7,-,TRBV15,CATKGQVYEQYF,TGTGCCACCAAAGGTCAAGTCTACGAGCAGTACTTC
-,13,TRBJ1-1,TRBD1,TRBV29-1,CSVGQGPNTEAFF,TGCAGCGTTGGACAGGGCCCGAACACTGAAGCTTTCTTT
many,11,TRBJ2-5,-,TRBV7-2,CASSLLETQYF,TGTGCCAGCAGCCTCCTAGAGACCCAGTACTTC
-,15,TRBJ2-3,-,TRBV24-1,CATSDFMEGGDTQYF,TGTGCCACCAGTGATTTTATGGAAGGGGGAGATACGCAGTATTTT
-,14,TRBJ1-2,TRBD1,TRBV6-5,CASCRTGGVSGYTF,TGTGCCAGTTGCCGGACAGGCGGGGTCTCTGGCTACACCTTC
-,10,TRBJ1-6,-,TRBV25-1,CASRDSPLHF,TGTGCCAGCAGGGACTCACCCCTCCACTTT
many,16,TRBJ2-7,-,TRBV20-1,CSARRGGGGSGEEQYF,TGCAGTGCTAGGAGAGGGGGAGGCGGGAGCGGAGAAGAGCAGTACTTC
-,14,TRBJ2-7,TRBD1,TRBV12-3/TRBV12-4,CASGTGGFTYEQYF,TGTGCCAGTGGGACAGGGGGTTTTACCTACGAGCAGTACTTC
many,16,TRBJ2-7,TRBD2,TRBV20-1,CSARVLAGGPVHEQYF,TGCAGTGCTAGAGTTCTAGCGGGAGGGCCGGTCCACGAGCAGTACTTC
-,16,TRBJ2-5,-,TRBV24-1,CATSASRREDRETQYF,TGTGCCACCAGTGCTAGTCGGCGGGAGGACAGGGAGACCCAGTACTTC
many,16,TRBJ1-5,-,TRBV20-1,CSASSSTWGGNQPQHF,TGCAGTGCTAGCTCCTCGACATGGGGAGGGAATCAGCCCCAGCATTTT
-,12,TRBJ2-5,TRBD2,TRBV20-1,CSARAGDETQYF,TGCAGTGCCCGAGCGGGAGATGAGACCCAGTACTTC
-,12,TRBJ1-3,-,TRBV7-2,CASSPKRNTIYF,TGTGCCAGCAGCCCCAAGCGAAACACCATATATTTT
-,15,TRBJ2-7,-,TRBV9,CASSQVLGWEYEQYF,TGTGCCAGCAGCCAAGTGTTAGGATGGGAGTACGAGCAGTACTTC
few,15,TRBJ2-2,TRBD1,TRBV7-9,CATRPGQGYTGELFF,TGTGCCACCCGTCCGGGACAGGGCTACACCGGGGAGCTGTTTTTT
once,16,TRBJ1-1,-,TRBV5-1,CASSLGVPSLNTEAFF,TGCGCCAGCAGCTTGGGGGTGCCCAGCCTGAACACTGAAGCTTTCTTT
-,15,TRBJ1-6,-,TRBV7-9,CASSVPGRVNSPLHF,TGTGCTAGCAGCGTGCCGGGACGGGTGAATTCACCCCTCCACTTT
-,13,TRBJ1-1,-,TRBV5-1,CASRNEANTEAFF,TGCGCCAGCAGAAACGAAGCCAACACTGAAGCTTTCTTT
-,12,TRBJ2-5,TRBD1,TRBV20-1,CSAPGQQETQYF,TGCAGTGCCCCGGGACAGCAAGAGACCCAGTACTTC
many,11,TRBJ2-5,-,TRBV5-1,CASSCYYDQYF,TGCGCCAGCAGCTGCTACTACGACCAGTACTTC
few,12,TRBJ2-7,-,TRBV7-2,CASSPSSLEQYF,TGTGCCAGCAGCCCCAGTAGCCTCGAGCAGTACTTC
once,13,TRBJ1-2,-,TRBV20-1,CSARSDFNYGYTF,TGCAGTGCTAGATCGGATTTTAACTATGGCTACACCTTC
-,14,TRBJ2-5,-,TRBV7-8,CASSLARARGTQYF,TGTGCCAGCAGCTTAGCTAGGGCGAGGGGGACCCAGTACTTC
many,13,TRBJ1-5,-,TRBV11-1,CASSLSGSQPQHF,TGTGCCAGCAGCTTATCGGGTAGTCAGCCCCAGCATTTT
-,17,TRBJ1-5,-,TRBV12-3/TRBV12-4,CASSLARTRYSNQPQHF,TGTGCCAGCAGTTTAGCCCGGACACGTTATAGCAATCAGCCCCAGCATTTT
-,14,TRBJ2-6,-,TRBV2,CASKDDSGANVLTF,TGTGCCAGCAAGGATGACTCCGGGGCCAACGTCCTGACTTTC
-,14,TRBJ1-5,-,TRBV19,CASSMVGLGETQHF,TGTGCCAGTAGTATGGTGGGGTTGGGAGAGACCCAGCATTTT
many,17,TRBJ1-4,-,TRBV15,CATSSQEARGNGEKLFF,TGTGCCACCAGCAGCCAAGAGGCAAGGGGCAACGGTGAAAAACTGTTTTTT
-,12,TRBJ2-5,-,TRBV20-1,CSAPRVQKTQYF,TGCAGTGCTCCCAGGGTTCAGAAGACCCAGTACTTC
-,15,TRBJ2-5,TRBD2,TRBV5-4,CASSSSTSAMETQYF,TGTGCCAGCAGCTCCTCGACTAGCGCGATGGAGACCCAGTACTTC
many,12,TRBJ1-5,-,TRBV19,CASSYGRQPQHF,TGTGCCAGTAGCTACGGGCGGCAGCCCCAGCATTTT